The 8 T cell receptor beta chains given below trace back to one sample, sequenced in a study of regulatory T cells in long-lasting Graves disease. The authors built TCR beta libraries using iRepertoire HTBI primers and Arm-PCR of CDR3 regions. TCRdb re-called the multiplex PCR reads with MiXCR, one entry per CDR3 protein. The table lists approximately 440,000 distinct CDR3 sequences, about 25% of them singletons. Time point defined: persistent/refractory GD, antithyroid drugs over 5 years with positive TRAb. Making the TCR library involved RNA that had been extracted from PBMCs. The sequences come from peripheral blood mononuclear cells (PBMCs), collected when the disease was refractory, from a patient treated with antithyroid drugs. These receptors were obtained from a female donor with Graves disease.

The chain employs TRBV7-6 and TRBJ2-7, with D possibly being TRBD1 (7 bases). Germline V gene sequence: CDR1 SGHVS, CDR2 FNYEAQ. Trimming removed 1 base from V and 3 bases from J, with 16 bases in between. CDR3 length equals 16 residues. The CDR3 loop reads CASSLGSVQGGYEQYF. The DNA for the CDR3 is TGTGCCAGCAGCTTAGGTTCCGTGCAGGGGGGCTACGAGCAGTACTTC. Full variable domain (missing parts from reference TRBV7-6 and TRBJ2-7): GAGVSQSPRYKVTKRGQDVALRCDPISGHVSLYWYRQALGQGPEFLTYFNYEAQQDKSGLPNDRFSAERPEGSISTLTIQRTEQRDSAMYRCASSLGSVQGGYEQYFGPGTRLTVT.

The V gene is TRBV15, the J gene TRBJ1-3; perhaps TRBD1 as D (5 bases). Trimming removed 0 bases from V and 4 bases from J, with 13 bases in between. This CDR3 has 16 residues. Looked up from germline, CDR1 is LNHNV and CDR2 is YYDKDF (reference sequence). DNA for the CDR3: TGTGCCACCAGCAGAGACCGGGGGGGGTCCGGAAACACCATATATTTT. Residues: CATSRDRGGSGNTIYF.

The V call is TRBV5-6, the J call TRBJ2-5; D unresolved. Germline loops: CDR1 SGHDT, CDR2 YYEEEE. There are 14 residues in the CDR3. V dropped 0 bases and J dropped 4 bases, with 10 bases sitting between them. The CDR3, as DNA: TGTGCCAGCAGCTTGGACGTCAGTGGAGAGACCCAGTACTTC. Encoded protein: CASSLDVSGETQYF.

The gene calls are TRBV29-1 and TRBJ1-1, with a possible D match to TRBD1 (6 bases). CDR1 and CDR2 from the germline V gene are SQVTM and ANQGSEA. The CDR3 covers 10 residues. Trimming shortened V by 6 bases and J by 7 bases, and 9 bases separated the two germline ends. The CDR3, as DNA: TGCAGCGTGGAGGGGGGTGAAGCTTTCTTT. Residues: CSVEGGEAFF.

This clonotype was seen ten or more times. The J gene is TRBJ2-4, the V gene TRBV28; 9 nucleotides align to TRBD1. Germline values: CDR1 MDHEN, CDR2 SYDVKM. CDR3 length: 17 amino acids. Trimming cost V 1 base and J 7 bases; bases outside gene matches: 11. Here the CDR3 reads CASSLLTGQGLRNIQYF. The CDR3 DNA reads TGTGCCAGCAGTTTATTGACGGGACAGGGTCTTCGGAACATTCAGTACTTC.

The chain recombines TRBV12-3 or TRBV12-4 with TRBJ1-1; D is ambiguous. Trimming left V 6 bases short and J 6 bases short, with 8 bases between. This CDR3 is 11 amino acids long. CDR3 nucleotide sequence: TGTGCCAGCAGACTAGGCCCTGAAGCTTTCTTT. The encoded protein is CASRLGPEAFF.

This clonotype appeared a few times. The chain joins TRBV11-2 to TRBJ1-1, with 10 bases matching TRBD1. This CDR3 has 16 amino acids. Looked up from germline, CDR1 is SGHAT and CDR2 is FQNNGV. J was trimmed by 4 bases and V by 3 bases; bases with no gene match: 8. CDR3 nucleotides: TGTGCCAGCAGCTTCGGGTCCGGGACAGGGGTCACTGAAGCTTTCTTT. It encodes CASSFGSGTGVTEAFF.

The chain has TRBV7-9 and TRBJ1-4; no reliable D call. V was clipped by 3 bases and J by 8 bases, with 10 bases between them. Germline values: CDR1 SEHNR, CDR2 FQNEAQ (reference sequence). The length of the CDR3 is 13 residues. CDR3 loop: CASSFDREEKLFF. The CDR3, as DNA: TGTGCCAGCAGCTTTGATCGGGAGGAAAAACTGTTTTTT.